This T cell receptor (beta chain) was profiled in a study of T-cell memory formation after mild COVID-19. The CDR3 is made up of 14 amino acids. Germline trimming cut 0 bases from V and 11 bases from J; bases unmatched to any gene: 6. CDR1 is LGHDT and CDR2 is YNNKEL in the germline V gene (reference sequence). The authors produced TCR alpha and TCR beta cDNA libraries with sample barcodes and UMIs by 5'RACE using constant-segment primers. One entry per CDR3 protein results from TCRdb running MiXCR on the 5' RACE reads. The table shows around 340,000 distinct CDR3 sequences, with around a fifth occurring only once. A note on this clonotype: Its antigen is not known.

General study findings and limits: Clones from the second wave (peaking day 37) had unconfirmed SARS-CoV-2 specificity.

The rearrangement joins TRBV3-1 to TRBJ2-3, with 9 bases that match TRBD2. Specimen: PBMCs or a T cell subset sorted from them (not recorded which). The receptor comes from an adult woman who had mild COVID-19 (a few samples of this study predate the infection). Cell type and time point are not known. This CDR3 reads CASSQDGTSRVQYF. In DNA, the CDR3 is TGTGCCAGCAGCCAAGACGGGACTAGCCGGGTGCAGTATTTT.